A selection of T cell receptor beta chains follows, all from one sample in a study of glioma-infiltrating T cells after dendritic cell vaccination. Produced via immunoSEQ multiplex PCR; TCRdb's table is partial and in-frame only. The sample has roughly 60,000 clones, about nine tenths seen once. The sequenced sample was blood, obtained after dendritic cell vaccination. The source of these receptors is a human donor with glioblastoma. CDR3s leave out the opening cysteine and the closing phenylalanine or tryptophan. The listing skips clone size in some rows; elsewhere it reads once, few, many or a size class.

ASSPSSGNTIY TRBV18 NA
ASSTGLAGRDTQY TRBV9 few
ASTLPRASGFKDTQY TRBV7-8 NA
ASSLTGTGYTEAF TRBV13 NA
SARGRGEEKLF TRBV29-1 once
ASSLTGQYEQY TRBV19 NA
ASSTPTSGRGYEQF TRBV19 medium-sized
ASSLGGKGLSHEQY TRBV7-2 few
SVAGGSEKLF TRBV29-1 NA
ASSQAGGRNSPLH TRBV14 NA
ATSSGYSNQPQH TRBV15 once
ATSRDQGEAF TRBV15 NA
ASSLSPGTGGKTEAF TRBV28 NA
SVVFEAETQY TRBV29-1 NA
ASTPSAGPNYGYT TRBV6-1 NA
ASSRAGLNNEQF TRBV11-3 few
ATRLAGGYIETQY TRBV6-1 NA
ASRADINSGNTIY TRBV19 NA
ASSQGRERYNEQF TRBV4-2 NA
ASSPLGAGAGETQY TRBV14 NA
ASSLRGGGAVDTQY TRBV27 NA
ASSLSSQVGNEQY TRBV7-3 NA
ASSILQLSSYNEQF TRBV5-6 NA
ASSLERWEEGTGELF TRBV11-3 NA
ASSPKRRIGAF TRBV14 NA
ASSSQGTGAYEQY TRBV7-9 NA
ATGSEGAGNTIY TRBV10-3 NA
ASSIYRDRVYEQY TRBV27 NA
AWSRPRLGITGELF TRBV30 NA
SVVGGANEKLF TRBV29-1 NA
ASSPGGNSPLH TRBV7-2 NA
ASSLGQSYEKLF TRBV7-9 once
ASSVRGRNQPQH TRBV5-8 NA
ASSPQRAGGTDTQY TRBV11-2 NA
ASSKTEQETQY TRBV7-9 NA
SAGLDRSYEQY TRBV29-1 NA
ASSYRGVGNNQPQH TRBV6-5 NA
ASSLKVTAAGSGNTIY TRBV7-8 NA
ASSGTGLTYEQY TRBV6-5 NA
ASSPPGQGLYGYT TRBV7-9 NA
ASSLAGVGYEQY TRBV5-8 NA
ASSRGLLMSYT TRBV6-5 once
ASSEAQGVGNTGELF TRBV2 NA
ASSQQRERTDTQY TRBV4-3 NA
ASSLSLREQLLGYT TRBV7-9 NA
ASRSGTGGNTIY TRBV7-9 NA
ASSETKGLAQETQY TRBV10-1 few
AIQVDIAKNIQY TRBV2 NA
ASGPGLAGVSYEQY TRBV11-2 NA
ASSWTGLNTGELF TRBV5-1 NA
ASSDYGETQY TRBV6-1 NA
SVPEPPTQETQY TRBV29-1 NA
ASSQGSGSGQPQH TRBV4-3 NA
AIRGDRGDYGYT TRBV7-8 NA
AWSKGSAGTDTQY TRBV30 NA
ASSLSSGQETQY TRBV5-1 NA
ASSSWGGAASTDTQY TRBV5-1 NA
ASSPTQETQY TRBV5-1 few
ASSHARGGGSGANVLT TRBV11-2 NA